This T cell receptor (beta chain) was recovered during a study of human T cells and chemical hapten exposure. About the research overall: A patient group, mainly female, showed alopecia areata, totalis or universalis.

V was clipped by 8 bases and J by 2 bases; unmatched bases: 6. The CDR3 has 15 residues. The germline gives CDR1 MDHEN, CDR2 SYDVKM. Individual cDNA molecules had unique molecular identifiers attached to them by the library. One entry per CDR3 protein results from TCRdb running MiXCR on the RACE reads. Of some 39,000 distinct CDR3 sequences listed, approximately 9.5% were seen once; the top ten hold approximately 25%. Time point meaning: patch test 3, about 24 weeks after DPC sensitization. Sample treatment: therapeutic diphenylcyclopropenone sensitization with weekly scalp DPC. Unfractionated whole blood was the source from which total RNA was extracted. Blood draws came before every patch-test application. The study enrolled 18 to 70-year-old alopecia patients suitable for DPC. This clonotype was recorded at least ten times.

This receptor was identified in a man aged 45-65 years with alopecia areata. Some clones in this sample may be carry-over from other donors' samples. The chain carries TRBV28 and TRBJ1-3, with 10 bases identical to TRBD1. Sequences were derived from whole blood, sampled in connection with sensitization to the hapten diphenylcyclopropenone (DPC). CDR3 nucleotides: TGTGCCAGCGGGGATGGGACAGGGGCTGGAAACACCATATATTTT. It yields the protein CASGDGTGAGNTIYF.